These 6 T cell receptor beta chains share one sample of origin, sequenced in a study of blood T cell repertoires in COVID-19. Here immunoSEQ multiplex PCR was the method, and the copy in TCRdb shows in-frame clones only, minus some. The sample has 110,000 or so clones; 87% are singletons. Sequenced: peripheral blood. All receptors derive from a woman between 50 and 59 years old with acute or convalescent COVID-19.

This sequence joins TRBV6-8 and TRBJ1-2, with TRBD1 as a possible D gene (6 bases). Trimming shortened V by 2 bases and J by 0 bases, and 16 bases separated the two germline ends. CDR1 is MNHGY and CDR2 is SAAAGT in the germline V gene. This CDR3 comprises 17 residues. For the CDR3, the DNA is TGTGCCAGCAGTTACGAGGCGGGGGCGACCTCTAACTATGGCTACACCTTC. It encodes CASSYEAGATSNYGYTF.

The rearrangement uses TRBV15 and TRBJ1-1; 7 positions agree with TRBD1. The CDR3 is 13 amino acids. CDR1 LNHNV and CDR2 YYDKDF come from the germline V gene (reference sequence). The trim removed 8 bases at V and 3 bases at J, leaving 6 bases unmatched. The CDR3 reads CATAGGGYTEAFF. CDR3 bases: TGTGCCACCGCAGGGGGAGGATACACTGAAGCTTTCTTT.

The rearrangement links TRBV18 to TRBJ1-6; TRBD1 is a possible D gene (5 bases). Looked up from germline, CDR1 is KGHSH and CDR2 is LQKENI. The V end lost 2 bases, the J end lost 10 bases, and 18 bases lay between the germline ends. The CDR3 covers 16 residues. Written as DNA, the CDR3 is TGTGCCAGCTCACCAGTCATCGGGGCGGGAGGGTCACCCCTCCACTTT. Protein product: CASSPVIGAGGSPLHF. Full variable domain (outside the CDR3, taken from reference TRBV18 and TRBJ1-6): NAGVMQNPRHLVRRRGQEARLRCSPMKGHSHVYWYRQLPEEGLKFMVYLQKENIIDESGMPKERFSAEFPKEGPSILRIQQVVRGDSAAYFCASSPVIGAGGSPLHFGNGTRLTVT.

The chain combines TRBV19 with TRBJ2-3, with D tentatively TRBD2 (5 bases). V was cut by 3 bases and J by 4 bases, with 11 bases left in between. Per the germline V gene, CDR1 is LNHDA and CDR2 is SQIVND (reference sequence). This CDR3 is 14 amino acids long. CDR3 in DNA: TGTGCCAGTAGTATCGTGGCTAGCTCAGATACGCAGTATTTT. It encodes CASSIVASSDTQYF.

The sample holds one count of this clone. The chain uses TRBV27 and TRBJ1-5, with D perhaps matching TRBD1 (5 bases). CDR3 length: 16 amino acids. Germline V lookup: CDR1 MNHEY, CDR2 SMNVEV (reference sequence). The V gene lost 0 bases and the J gene lost 3 bases, with 12 bases spanning the gap. The CDR3 sequence: CASSLSPTGFNQPQHF. As DNA, the CDR3 is TGTGCCAGCAGTTTATCCCCCACAGGCTTCAATCAGCCCCAGCATTTT.

The chain couples TRBV19 to TRBJ2-7; 8 bases are a match to TRBD1. Germline V gene lookup returns CDR1 LNHDA and CDR2 SQIVND (reference sequence). The CDR3 runs to 16 residues. The ends lost 4 bases at V and 0 bases at J; junction bases unmatched: 8. The CDR3 loop reads CASSTRQGPSSYEQYF. CDR3 nucleotide sequence: TGTGCCAGTAGTACCCGACAGGGGCCTAGCTCCTACGAGCAGTACTTC.